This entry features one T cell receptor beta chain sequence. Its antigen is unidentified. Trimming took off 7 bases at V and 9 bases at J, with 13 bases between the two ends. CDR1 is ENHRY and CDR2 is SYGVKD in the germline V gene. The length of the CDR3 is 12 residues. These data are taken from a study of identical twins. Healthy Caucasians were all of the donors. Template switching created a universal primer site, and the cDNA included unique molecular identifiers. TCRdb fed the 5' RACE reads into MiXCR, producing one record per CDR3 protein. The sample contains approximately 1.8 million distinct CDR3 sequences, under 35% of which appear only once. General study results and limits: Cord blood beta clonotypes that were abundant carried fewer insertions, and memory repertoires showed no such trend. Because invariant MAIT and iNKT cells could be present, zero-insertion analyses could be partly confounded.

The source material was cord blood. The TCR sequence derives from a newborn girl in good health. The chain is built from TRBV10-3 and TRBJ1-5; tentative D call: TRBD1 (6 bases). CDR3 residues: CAIKDSRGPQHF. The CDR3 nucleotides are TGTGCCATCAAGGACAGCCGGGGGCCCCAGCATTTT.